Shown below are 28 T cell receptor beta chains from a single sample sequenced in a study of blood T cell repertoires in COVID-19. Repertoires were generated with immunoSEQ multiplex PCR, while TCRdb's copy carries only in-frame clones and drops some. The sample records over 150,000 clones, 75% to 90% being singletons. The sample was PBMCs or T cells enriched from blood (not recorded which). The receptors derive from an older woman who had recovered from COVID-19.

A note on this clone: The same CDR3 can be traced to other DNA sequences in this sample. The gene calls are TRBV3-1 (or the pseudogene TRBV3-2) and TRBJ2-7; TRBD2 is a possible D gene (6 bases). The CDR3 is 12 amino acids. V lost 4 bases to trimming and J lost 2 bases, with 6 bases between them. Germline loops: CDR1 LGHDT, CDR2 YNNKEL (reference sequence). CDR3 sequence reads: CASSRGTYEQYF. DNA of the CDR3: TGTGCCAGCAGCCGCGGGACCTACGAGCAGTACTTC.

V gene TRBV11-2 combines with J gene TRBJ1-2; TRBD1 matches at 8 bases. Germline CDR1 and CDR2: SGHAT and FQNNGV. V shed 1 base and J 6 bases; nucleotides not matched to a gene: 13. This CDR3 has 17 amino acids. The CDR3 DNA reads TGTGCCAGCAGCTTAGCCAGGGGGCAGGGATTAGTGAATGGCTACACCTTC. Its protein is CASSLARGQGLVNGYTF.

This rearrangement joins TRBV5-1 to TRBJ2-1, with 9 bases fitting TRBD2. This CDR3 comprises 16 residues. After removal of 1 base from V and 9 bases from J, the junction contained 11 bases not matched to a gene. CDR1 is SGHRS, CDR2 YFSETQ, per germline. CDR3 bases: TGCGCCAGCAGCTTGTTCGTCCCTAGCGGGGTTGTTGAGCAGTTCTTC. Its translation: CASSLFVPSGVVEQFF.

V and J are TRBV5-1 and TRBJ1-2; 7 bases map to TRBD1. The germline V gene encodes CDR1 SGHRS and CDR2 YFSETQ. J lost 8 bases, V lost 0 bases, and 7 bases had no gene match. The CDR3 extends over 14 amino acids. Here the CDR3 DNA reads TGCGCCAGCAGCTTGGAGACAGGGTTCGGCGGCTACACCTTC. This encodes CASSLETGFGGYTF.

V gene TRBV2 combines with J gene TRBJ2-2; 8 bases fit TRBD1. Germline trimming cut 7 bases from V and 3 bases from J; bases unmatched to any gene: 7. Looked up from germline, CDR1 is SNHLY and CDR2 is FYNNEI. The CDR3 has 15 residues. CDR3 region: CASTKLTGDTGELFF. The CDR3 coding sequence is TGTGCCAGCACCAAATTGACAGGGGACACCGGGGAGCTGTTTTTT. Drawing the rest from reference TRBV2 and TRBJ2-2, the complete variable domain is EPEVTQTPSHQVTQMGQEVILRCVPISNHLYFYWYRQILGQKVEFLVSFYNNEISEKSEIFDDQFSVERPDGSNFTLKIRSTKLEDSAMYFCASTKLTGDTGELFFGEGSRLTVL.

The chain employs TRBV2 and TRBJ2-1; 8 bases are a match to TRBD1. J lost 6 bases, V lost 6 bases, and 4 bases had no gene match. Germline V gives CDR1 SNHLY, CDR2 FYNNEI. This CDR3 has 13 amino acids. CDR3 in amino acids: CASRLTGGNEQFF. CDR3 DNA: TGTGCCAGCAGACTTACAGGGGGCAATGAGCAGTTCTTC.

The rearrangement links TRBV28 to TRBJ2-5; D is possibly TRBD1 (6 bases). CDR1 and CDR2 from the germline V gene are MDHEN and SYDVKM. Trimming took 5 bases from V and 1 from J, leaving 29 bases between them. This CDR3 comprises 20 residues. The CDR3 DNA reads TGTGCCAGCAGTCCGCACCTCGGGACACCAAACGTGGGGGCCCAAGAGACCCAGTACTTC. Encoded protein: CASSPHLGTPNVGAQETQYF.

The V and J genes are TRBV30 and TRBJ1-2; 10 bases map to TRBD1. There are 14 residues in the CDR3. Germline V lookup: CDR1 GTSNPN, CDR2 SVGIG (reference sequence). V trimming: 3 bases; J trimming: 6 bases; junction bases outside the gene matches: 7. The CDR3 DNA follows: TGTGCCTGGAGCGACGAGGGACAGGGGAATGGCTACACCTTC. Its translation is CAWSDEGQGNGYTF.

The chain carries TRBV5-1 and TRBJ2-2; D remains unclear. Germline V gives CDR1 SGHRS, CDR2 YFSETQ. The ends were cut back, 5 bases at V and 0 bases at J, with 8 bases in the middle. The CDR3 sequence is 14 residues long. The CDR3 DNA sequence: TGCGCCAGCAGAGCTACCGCGAACACCGGGGAGCTGTTTTTT. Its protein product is CASRATANTGELFF.

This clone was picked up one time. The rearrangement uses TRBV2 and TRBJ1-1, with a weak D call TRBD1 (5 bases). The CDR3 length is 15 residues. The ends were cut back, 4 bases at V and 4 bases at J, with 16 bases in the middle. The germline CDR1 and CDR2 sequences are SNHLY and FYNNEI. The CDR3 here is CASSVSPGGATEAFF. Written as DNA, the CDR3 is TGTGCCAGCAGTGTCTCTCCGGGCGGGGCCACTGAAGCTTTCTTT. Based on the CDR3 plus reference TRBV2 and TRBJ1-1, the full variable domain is EPEVTQTPSHQVTQMGQEVILRCVPISNHLYFYWYRQILGQKVEFLVSFYNNEISEKSEIFDDQFSVERPDGSNFTLKIRSTKLEDSAMYFCASSVSPGGATEAFFGQGTRLTVV.

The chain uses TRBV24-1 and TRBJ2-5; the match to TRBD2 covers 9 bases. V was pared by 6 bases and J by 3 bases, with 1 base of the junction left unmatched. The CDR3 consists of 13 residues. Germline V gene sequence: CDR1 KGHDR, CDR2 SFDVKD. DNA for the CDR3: TGTGCCACCAGTTTAGCGGGGGAAGAGACCCAGTACTTC. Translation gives CATSLAGEETQYF.

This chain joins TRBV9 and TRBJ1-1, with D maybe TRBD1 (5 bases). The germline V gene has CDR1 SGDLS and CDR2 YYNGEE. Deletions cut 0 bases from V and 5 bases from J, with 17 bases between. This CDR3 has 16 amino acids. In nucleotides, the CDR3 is TGTGCCAGCAGCGTAGCGGCGGGGCTTGGGGGAACTGAAGCTTTCTTT. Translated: CASSVAAGLGGTEAFF.

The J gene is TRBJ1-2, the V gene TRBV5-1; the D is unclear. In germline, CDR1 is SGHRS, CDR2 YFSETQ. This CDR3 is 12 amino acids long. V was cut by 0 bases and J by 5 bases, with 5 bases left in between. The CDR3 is CASSLETYGYTF. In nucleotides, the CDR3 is TGCGCCAGCAGCTTGGAGACATATGGCTACACCTTC.

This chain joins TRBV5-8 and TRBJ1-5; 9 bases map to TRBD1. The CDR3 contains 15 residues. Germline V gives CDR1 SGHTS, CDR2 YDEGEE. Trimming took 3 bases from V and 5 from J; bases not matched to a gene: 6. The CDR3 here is CASSWGDRDDQPQHF. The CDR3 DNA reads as TGTGCCAGCAGCTGGGGGGACAGGGATGATCAGCCCCAGCATTTT.

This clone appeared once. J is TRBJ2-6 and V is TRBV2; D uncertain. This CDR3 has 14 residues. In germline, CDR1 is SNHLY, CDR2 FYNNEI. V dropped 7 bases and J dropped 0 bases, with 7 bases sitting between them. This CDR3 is CASNQLSGANVLTF. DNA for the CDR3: TGTGCCAGCAACCAACTCTCTGGGGCCAACGTCCTGACTTTC.

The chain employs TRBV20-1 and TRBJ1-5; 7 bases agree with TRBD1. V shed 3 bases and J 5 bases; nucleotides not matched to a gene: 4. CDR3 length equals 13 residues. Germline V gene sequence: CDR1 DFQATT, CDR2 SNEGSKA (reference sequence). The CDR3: CSASSGGYQPQHF. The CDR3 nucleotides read TGCAGTGCTAGTTCAGGGGGGTATCAGCCCCAGCATTTT.

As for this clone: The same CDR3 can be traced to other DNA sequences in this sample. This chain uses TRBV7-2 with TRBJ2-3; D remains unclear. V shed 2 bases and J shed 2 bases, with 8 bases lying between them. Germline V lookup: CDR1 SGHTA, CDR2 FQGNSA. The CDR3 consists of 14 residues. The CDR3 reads CASSLRLNTDTQYF. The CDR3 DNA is TGTGCCAGCAGCTTAAGACTCAACACAGATACGCAGTATTTT. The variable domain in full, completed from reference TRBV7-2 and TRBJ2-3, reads GAGVSQSPSNKVTEKGKDVELRCDPISGHTALYWYRQSLGQGLEFLIYFQGNSAPDKSGLPSDRFSAERTGGSVSTLTIQRTQQEDSAVYLCASSLRLNTDTQYFGPGTRLTVL.

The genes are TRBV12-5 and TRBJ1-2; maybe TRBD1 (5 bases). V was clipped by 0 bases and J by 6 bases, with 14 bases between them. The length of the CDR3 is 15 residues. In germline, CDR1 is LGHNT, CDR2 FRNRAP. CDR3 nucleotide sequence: TGTGCTAGTGGTTTGGTATCAGGGAAAATGCATGGCTACACCTTC. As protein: CASGLVSGKMHGYTF.

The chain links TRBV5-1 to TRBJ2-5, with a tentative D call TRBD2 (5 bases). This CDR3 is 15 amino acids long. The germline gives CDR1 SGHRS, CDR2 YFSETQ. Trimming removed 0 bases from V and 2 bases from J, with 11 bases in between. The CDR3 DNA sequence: TGCGCCAGCAGCTTGGCCGAGAGGGAGCAAGAGACCCAGTACTTC. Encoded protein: CASSLAEREQETQYF.

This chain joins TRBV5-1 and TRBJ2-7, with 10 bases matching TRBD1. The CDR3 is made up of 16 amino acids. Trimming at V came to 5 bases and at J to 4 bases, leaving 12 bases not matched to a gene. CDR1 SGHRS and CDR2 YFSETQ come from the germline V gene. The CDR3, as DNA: TGCGCCAGCAGTCGCTCCGGGACAGGGGCAACTTACGAGCAGTACTTC. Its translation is CASSRSGTGATYEQYF.

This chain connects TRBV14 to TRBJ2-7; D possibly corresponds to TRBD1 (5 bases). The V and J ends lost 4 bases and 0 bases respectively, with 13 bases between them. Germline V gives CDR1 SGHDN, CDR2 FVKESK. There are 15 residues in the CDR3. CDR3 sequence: CASSRWGVSSYEQYF. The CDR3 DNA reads TGTGCCAGCAGCCGATGGGGCGTCAGCTCCTACGAGCAGTACTTC.

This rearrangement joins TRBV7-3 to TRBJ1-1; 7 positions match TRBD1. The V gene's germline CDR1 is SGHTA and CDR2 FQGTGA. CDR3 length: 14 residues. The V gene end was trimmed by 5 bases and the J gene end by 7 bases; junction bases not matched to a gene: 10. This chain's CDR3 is CASSPYDRVGEAFF. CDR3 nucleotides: TGTGCCAGCAGCCCTTACGACAGGGTCGGTGAAGCTTTCTTT.

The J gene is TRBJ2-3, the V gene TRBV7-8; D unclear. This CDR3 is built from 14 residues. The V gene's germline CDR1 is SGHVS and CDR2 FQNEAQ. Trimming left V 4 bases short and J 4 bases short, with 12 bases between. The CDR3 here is CASSSTANPDTQYF. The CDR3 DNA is TGTGCCAGCAGCTCCACTGCGAACCCAGATACGCAGTATTTT.

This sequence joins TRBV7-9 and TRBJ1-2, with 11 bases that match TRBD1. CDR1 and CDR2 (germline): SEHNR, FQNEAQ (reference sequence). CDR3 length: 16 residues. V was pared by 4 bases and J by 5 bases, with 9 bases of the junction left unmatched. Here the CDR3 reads CASSSGQGASQYGYTF. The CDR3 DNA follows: TGTGCCAGCAGCTCCGGACAGGGGGCGAGTCAGTATGGCTACACCTTC. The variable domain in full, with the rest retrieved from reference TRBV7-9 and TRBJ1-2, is DTGVSQNPRHKITKRGQNVTFRCDPISEHNRLYWYRQTLGQGPEFLTYFQNEAQLEKSRLLSDRFSAERPKGSFSTLEIQRTEQGDSAMYLCASSSGQGASQYGYTFGSGTRLTVV.

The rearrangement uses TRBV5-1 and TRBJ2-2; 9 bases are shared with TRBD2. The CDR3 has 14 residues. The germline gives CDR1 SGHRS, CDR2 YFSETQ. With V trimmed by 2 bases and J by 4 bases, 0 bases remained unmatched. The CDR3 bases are TGCGCCAGCAGCTTTAGCGGGGGCACCGGGGAGCTGTTTTTT. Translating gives CASSFSGGTGELFF.

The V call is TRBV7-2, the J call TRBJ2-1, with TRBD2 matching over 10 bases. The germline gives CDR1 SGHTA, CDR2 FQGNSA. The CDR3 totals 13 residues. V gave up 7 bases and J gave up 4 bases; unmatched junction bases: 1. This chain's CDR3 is CASMTSGYNEQFF. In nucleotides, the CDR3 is TGTGCCAGCATGACTAGCGGGTACAATGAGCAGTTCTTC.

The CDR3 loop reads CASSQEQGDNTEAFF. DNA of the CDR3: TGCGCCAGCAGCCAAGAGCAGGGGGACAACACTGAAGCTTTCTTT. The chain joins TRBV4-1 to TRBJ1-1; the match to TRBD1 covers 7 bases. Germline values: CDR1 MGHRA, CDR2 YSYEKL. The V gene end was trimmed by 0 bases and the J gene end by 2 bases; junction bases not matched to a gene: 3. The length of the CDR3 is 15 residues.

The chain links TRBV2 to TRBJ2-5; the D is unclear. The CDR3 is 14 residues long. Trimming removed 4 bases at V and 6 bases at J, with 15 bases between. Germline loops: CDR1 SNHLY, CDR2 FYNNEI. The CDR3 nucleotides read TGTGCCAGCAGTGTTGGAGTTACTGTAAAGACCCAGTACTTC. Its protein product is CASSVGVTVKTQYF.